This T cell receptor beta chain was found in a study of blood T cell repertoires in COVID-19. Clones were read by immunoSEQ multiplex PCR, and TCRdb kept only the in-frame ones, dropping some. Of tens of thousands of clones listed, roughly 82% are singletons. The sequencing input was peripheral blood. This clonotype originated in a human donor in a cohort sampled during active COVID-19.

CDR3 in amino acids: CASSSQVQETQYF. The CDR3 region has the DNA TGTGCCAGCTCGTCACAGGTGCAAGAGACCCAGTACTTC. This chain joins TRBV3-1 (or the pseudogene TRBV3-2) and TRBJ2-5, with D tentatively TRBD1 (5 bases). V was trimmed by 8 bases and J by 2 bases, leaving 12 bases between them. CDR3 length: 13 amino acids. Germline V gene sequence: CDR1 LGHDT, CDR2 YNNKEL (reference sequence).